Below, one TCR beta chain is given with its context. Its cognate antigen is unknown. This entry belongs to a study of CD4 T cells in relation to SARS-CoV-2 and coronaviruses. Study in general: PBMCs were cultured with antigen for nine to ten days before TCR beta sequencing. Negative control cultures got HIV-1 Nef peptides or no peptide.

V lost 8 bases, J lost 0 bases, and 11 bases stayed unmatched. CDR1 LNHNV and CDR2 YYDKDF come from the germline V gene (reference sequence). This CDR3 has 17 residues. Study-wide findings and caveats: Around 60% of donors had memory CD4+ clonotypes crossrecognizing SARS-CoV-2 and common cold coronavirus spike.

Unexposed donor CD4+ T cells date from about 2011-2018, before the COVID-19 pandemic. The cells were cultured for 10 days before CD4+ T cells were isolated. Data came from immunoSEQ multiplex PCR; TCRdb stores just in-frame clones and leaves some out. The data contain 20,000 to 25,000 clones, under 85% of them seen just once; the ten biggest clones take up about 12%. The sample comprised CD4+ T cells from PBMCs, cultured in vitro. This chain joins TRBV15 and TRBJ2-1; TRBD2 matches 9 bases. This TCR derives from a human donor in good health. CDR3 nucleotides: TGTGCCACCCAAGGGGTCCTAGCGGGAACCTCCTACAATGAGCAGTTCTTC. It yields the protein CATQGVLAGTSYNEQFF.